This T cell receptor (beta chain) was profiled in a study of blood T cell repertoires in COVID-19. Study-wide background: COVID-19 samples collected from the United States, Italy and Spain covered acute and convalescent phases.

Per the authors' pipeline: Nucleated cell number was recorded as an estimate derived from reference gene primer amplification. Here immunoSEQ multiplex PCR was the method, and the copy in TCRdb shows in-frame clones only, minus some. That table supplies the V and J calls and clone size; D and trimming were determined from the DNA. The sample carries around 110,000 clones, less than 85% recorded once. The J segment lost 0 bases and the V segment lost 5 bases, leaving 5 bases of the junction unmatched. The CDR3 contains 15 residues. CDR1 and CDR2 (germline): SGHAT, FQNNGV. This clone appeared a few times.

This TCR was recovered from a man aged 25 to 40 with acute or convalescent COVID-19. The rearrangement joins TRBV11-2 to TRBJ2-5; 8 positions match TRBD2. Sequenced material: peripheral blood. CDR3 DNA: TGTGCCAGCAGCGCCTTACTAGCGGACCAAGAGACCCAGTACTTC. Amino acid sequence: CASSALLADQETQYF. Full variable domain (remainder filled in from reference TRBV11-2 and TRBJ2-5): EAGVAQSPRYKIIEKRQSVAFWCNPISGHATLYWYQQILGQGPKLLIQFQNNGVVDDSQLPKDRFSAERLKGVDSTLKIQPAKLEDSAVYLCASSALLADQETQYFGPGTRLLVL.